The clone carrying this TCR beta chain was recorded a few times. What it binds is unknown. With a J-beta primer mix and a sample-barcoded 5' primer, a second PCR ran about 6 to 11 cycles. MiXCR, run by TCRdb on the 5' RACE reads, gives a single entry per CDR3 protein. The repertoire holds 700,000 to 950,000 distinct CDR3 sequences, about three fifths seen once, with around 20% in the top ten. The data stem from a study of blood T cells in healthy people across ages. At the level of the study: Using template switching, researchers captured about one barcoded beta molecule for each two T cells.

Study-wide results and caveats: The study found TCR beta diversity correlated strongly with naive T cell percentage. Expanded clonotype changes were possibly confounded by unknown donor CMV status. Across the age range, TCR beta diversity per million T cells fell in a roughly linear way.

V gave up 1 base and J gave up 8 bases; unmatched junction bases: 8. The germline V gene has CDR1 MNHNS and CDR2 SASEGT. The CDR3 consists of 15 residues. The chain couples TRBV6-1 to TRBJ1-2, with 9 bases fitting TRBD1. Sequences were obtained from blood. This receptor was taken from a man aged 25 to 40 in good health. The CDR3 DNA reads as TGTGCCAGCAGTGAAGAGGCGACAGGGGGAAACGGCTACACCTTC. Protein: CASSEEATGGNGYTF.